The rows below give T cell receptor beta chains drawn from one sample of a study of cytotoxic CD8 clonotypes in ibrutinib-treated CLL. Assay used: immunoSEQ multiplex PCR; TCRdb lists only in-frame clones, some missing. This sample carries approximately 70,000 clones, approximately 80% of them seen once, and the ten largest clones take about 8%. The sample was PBMCs, taken at disease progression, from a patient treated with ibrutinib. Receptor source: a human donor with chronic lymphocytic leukemia. CDR3s include the opening cysteine and the closing phenylalanine or tryptophan. The order of the fields is D gene, clone size, J gene, V gene, CDR3 DNA, CDR3 protein. The D gene is left open where the match is weak. Clone size appears in some rows only: once, few, many, or a class for an expanded clone.

NA | NA | TRBJ2-3 | TRBV21-1 | TGTGCCAGCAGCAAAGCGCTCGGGACGGCAAGCACAGATACGCAGTATTTT | CASSKALGTASTDTQYF
NA | NA | TRBJ2-5 | TRBV25-1 | TGTGCCAGCAGTGAACCTCAGGGGGGGAAACAAGAGACCCAGTACTTC | CASSEPQGGKQETQYF
NA | NA | TRBJ1-1 | TRBV6-1 | TGTGCCAGCAGTATGGGACTTACTGAAGCTTTCTTT | CASSMGLTEAFF
NA | once | TRBJ1-5 | TRBV6-6 | TGTGCCAGCAGTCGGATGGGGCATCAGCCCCAGCATTTT | CASSRMGHQPQHF
NA | NA | TRBJ1-1 | TRBV5-5 | TGTGCCAGCAGCTGGGGCGCGGACACTGAAGCTTTCTTT | CASSWGADTEAFF
NA | NA | TRBJ1-6 | TRBV5-1 | TGCGCCAGCAGCTTGGACACCGGGGCCCTCCACTTT | CASSLDTGALHF
NA | NA | TRBJ1-3 | TRBV7-2 | TGTGCCAGCAGCTTAGCCGGGACGGGCTCTGGAAACACCATATATTTT | CASSLAGTGSGNTIYF
NA | NA | TRBJ1-1 | TRBV7-8 | TGTGCCAGCAGCGGGGCCCGGGGCACTGAAGCTTTCTTT | CASSGARGTEAFF
TRBD1 | NA | TRBJ2-7 | TRBV15 | TGTGCCACCACTGGACAGGGGGCGTACGAGCAGTACTTC | CATTGQGAYEQYF
NA | NA | TRBJ2-2 | TRBV5-1 | TGCGCCAGCAGCTCGACAGTCCTGCACGGGGAGCTGTTTTTT | CASSSTVLHGELFF
NA | once | TRBJ2-7 | TRBV27 | TGTGCCAGCAGTTGGGGGACCGGTACGAAGCAGTACTTC | CASSWGTGTKQYF
TRBD2 | NA | TRBJ2-1 | TRBV7-2 | TGTGCCAGCAGCTTAGACGCGGGGGAATACAATGAGCAGTTCTTC | CASSLDAGEYNEQFF
NA | NA | TRBJ1-1 | TRBV7-9 | TGTGCCAGCAGCCTGCAACAGTCTGGGGGCACTGAAGCTTTCTTT | CASSLQQSGGTEAFF
TRBD1 | many | TRBJ2-7 | TRBV28 | TGTGCCAGCAGTTTAGTTCAGGGGGCGAATGGCGAGCAGTACTTC | CASSLVQGANGEQYF
TRBD2 | NA | TRBJ2-3 | TRBV7-3 | TGTGCCAGCAACCCTAGCGGGTCTCTCACAGATACGCAGTATTTT | CASNPSGSLTDTQYF
NA | NA | TRBJ1-4 | TRBV30 | TGTGCCTGGAGTGTAGTGGGGAGAGGTGAAAAACTGTTTTTT | CAWSVVGRGEKLFF
TRBD1 | NA | TRBJ1-2 | TRBV7-9 | TGTGCCAGCAGCTTAGTCTCAGGGGGCGCGGGCTACACCTTC | CASSLVSGGAGYTF
NA | NA | TRBJ2-7 | TRBV12-5 | TGTGCTAGTGGTTTGGTATTCTCCGGACCCCCATACGAGCAGTACTTC | CASGLVFSGPPYEQYF
TRBD1 | few | TRBJ2-7 | TRBV2 | TGTGCCAGCAGTGAGGAGACAGGGGGCTTGGTCGAGCAGTACTTC | CASSEETGGLVEQYF
NA | NA | TRBJ1-4 | TRBV15 | TGTGCCACCAGCAGAACAGCCACAACTAATGAAAAACTGTTTTTT | CATSRTATTNEKLFF
NA | NA | TRBJ1-5 | TRBV5-1 | TGCGCCAGCAGCTTTGGGGGGGAGCTCAATCAGCCCCAGCATTTT | CASSFGGELNQPQHF
NA | NA | TRBJ2-2 | TRBV25-1 | TGTGCCAGCAGCCCATACACCGGGGAGCTGTTTTTT | CASSPYTGELFF
NA | NA | TRBJ1-4 | TRBV20-1 | TGCAGTGCTAGCGGAGGCAACGTTTTT | CSASGGNVF
NA | NA | TRBJ2-1 | TRBV9 | TGTGCCAGCAGCGGTACAGGGTACAATGAGCAGTTCTTC | CASSGTGYNEQFF
TRBD1 | few | TRBJ1-3 | TRBV10-1 | TGCGCCAGCAGTCGGGACAGCCAACCTGGAAACACCATATATTTT | CASSRDSQPGNTIYF
NA | NA | TRBJ1-4 | TRBV27 | TGTGCCAGCAGTTTAACGTTGGGGAATGAAAAACTGTTTTTT | CASSLTLGNEKLFF
TRBD2 | NA | TRBJ2-7 | TRBV6-5 | TGTGCCAGCAGTTCCCTAGCGGGGGGGAACTACGAGCAGTACTTC | CASSSLAGGNYEQYF
NA | NA | TRBJ1-1 | TRBV29-1 | TGCAGCGTTGAACCCAGGATGAACACTGAAGCTTTCTTT | CSVEPRMNTEAFF
NA | NA | TRBJ1-1 | TRBV11-1 | TGTGCCAGCAGCTTAGATGGGTTGGCGAGACCGATGAACACTGAAGCTTTCTTT | CASSLDGLARPMNTEAFF
TRBD1 | NA | TRBJ2-7 | TRBV28 | TGTGCCAGCAGCCTCAGGGGGCTAACCTACGAGCAGTACTTC | CASSLRGLTYEQYF
NA | NA | TRBJ1-1 | TRBV28 | TGTGCCAGCCAGCCGGGACGGAGGAACACTGAAGCTTTCTTT | CASQPGRRNTEAFF
NA | NA | TRBJ2-3 | TRBV7-2 | TGTGCCAGCAGCTTACGCGCAGATACGCAGTATTTT | CASSLRADTQYF
NA | NA | TRBJ1-4 | TRBV29-1 | TGCAGCGTTGAAGAAGGGGCAGGGCGAAATGAAAAACTGTTTTTT | CSVEEGAGRNEKLFF
TRBD2 | NA | TRBJ2-5 | TRBV9 | TGTGCCAGCAGCGTAGGAGGGACTAAGGGTGGGGAGACCCAGTACTTC | CASSVGGTKGGETQYF
NA | NA | TRBJ1-2 | TRBV30 | TGTGCCTGGAGTCCGGACAACTATGGCTACACCTTC | CAWSPDNYGYTF
NA | NA | TRBJ2-3 | TRBV19 | TGTGCCAGTATCCGGGGGAACACAGATACGCAGTATTTT | CASIRGNTDTQYF
TRBD1 | NA | TRBJ2-5 | TRBV19 | TGTGCCAGTAGTATAGACCACTCCAGGGGGCTAAAGACCCAGTACTTC | CASSIDHSRGLKTQYF
TRBD2 | medium-sized | TRBJ2-7 | TRBV7-6 | TGTGCCAGCAGCCAAAGCGGGAGCTCCTACGAGCAGTACTTC | CASSQSGSSYEQYF
NA | few | TRBJ1-2 | TRBV28 | TGTGCCAGCAGTTTTCTCACAGGGTCTTTCGGCTACACCTTC | CASSFLTGSFGYTF
NA | NA | TRBJ2-3 | TRBV7-9 | TGTGCCAGCAGCGCAACGTTCTTAGGGGGGCCTAAGGGAGATACGCAGTATTTT | CASSATFLGGPKGDTQYF
NA | few | TRBJ2-7 | TRBV12-2 | TGTGCAAGTCGCTTAGCCCCAACTAGCGGGAGTCTCCCCGTCTACGAGCAGTACTTC | CASRLAPTSGSLPVYEQYF
TRBD1 | NA | TRBJ2-1 | TRBV12-5 | TGTGCTAGTGTATGGACGACAGGGGACCTCGTAAGCTCCTACAATGAGCAGTTCTTC | CASVWTTGDLVSSYNEQFF
TRBD2 | NA | TRBJ2-5 | TRBV11-2 | TGTGCCAGCAGCTTCGGGAGGGTGGAGACCCAGTACTTC | CASSFGRVETQYF
NA | NA | TRBJ1-2 | TRBV30 | TGTGCCTGGTTGGGTTTGACAGGAATCGCCGGCTACACCTTC | CAWLGLTGIAGYTF
NA | NA | TRBJ2-7 | TRBV15 | TGTGCCACCAGCAGAGATCCTTCCGGGGCCGGGCAGTACTTC | CATSRDPSGAGQYF
TRBD2 | few | TRBJ2-4 | TRBV4-1 | TGCGCCAGCAGCTGGGGGGGGTCAAACATTCAGTACTTC | CASSWGGSNIQYF
TRBD1 | few | TRBJ1-1 | TRBV28 | TGTGCCAGCAGTTTATCCAGGGGGCATATGAACACTGAAGCTTTCTTT | CASSLSRGHMNTEAFF
NA | NA | TRBJ2-5 | TRBV5-1 | TGCGCCAGCAGCCCCCGATCAAGGGCCCAAGAGACCCAGTACTTC | CASSPRSRAQETQYF
NA | NA | TRBJ1-1 | TRBV29-1 | TGCAGCGTTGAAGTTCCAGGCTACACTGAAGCTTTCTTT | CSVEVPGYTEAFF
NA | NA | TRBJ2-1 | TRBV19 | TGTGCCAGTAGAGGGGCAGGCTATGAGCAGTTCTTC | CASRGAGYEQFF
NA | few | TRBJ2-7 | TRBV13 | TGTGCCAGCAGCTTAGGGCAGGCCGAGCAGTACTTC | CASSLGQAEQYF
NA | few | TRBJ2-2 | TRBV5-5 | TGTGCCAGCAGCTTGGGGCGGACAGACTTACTGGGCGGGGAGCTGTTTTTT | CASSLGRTDLLGGELFF
TRBD2 | NA | TRBJ2-1 | TRBV29-1 | TGCAGCGTTCCTCTACGGGGGGGATACAATGAGCAGTTCTTC | CSVPLRGGYNEQFF
NA | NA | TRBJ1-1 | TRBV5-1 | TGCGCCAGCAGCTGGCGGGCAGGAGATGAAGCTTTCTTT | CASSWRAGDEAFF
NA | NA | TRBJ1-2 | TRBV9 | TGTGCCAGCAGCGTAAATTACAGGGCGGTGAGGGGCTACACCTTC | CASSVNYRAVRGYTF
TRBD1 | NA | TRBJ2-3 | TRBV27 | TGTGCCAGCAGTTTATCCGGGACAGGGGCAGATACGCAGTATTTT | CASSLSGTGADTQYF
NA | NA | TRBJ2-3 | TRBV15 | TGTGCCACCAGCGACCTCTCGGGGGAAACAGATACGCAGTATTTT | CATSDLSGETDTQYF
NA | NA | TRBJ1-4 | TRBV2 | TGTGCCAGCAGACGACCCGCTTTAAAACTGTTTTTT | CASRRPALKLFF
NA | NA | TRBJ2-3 | TRBV5-4 | TGTGCCAGCAGCGTAGGAGGGGGGGCAACAGATACGCAGTATTTT | CASSVGGGATDTQYF
NA | NA | TRBJ2-1 | TRBV7-3 | TGTGCCAGCAGCCCGGCTAGATACTCCTACAATGAGCAGTTCTTC | CASSPARYSYNEQFF